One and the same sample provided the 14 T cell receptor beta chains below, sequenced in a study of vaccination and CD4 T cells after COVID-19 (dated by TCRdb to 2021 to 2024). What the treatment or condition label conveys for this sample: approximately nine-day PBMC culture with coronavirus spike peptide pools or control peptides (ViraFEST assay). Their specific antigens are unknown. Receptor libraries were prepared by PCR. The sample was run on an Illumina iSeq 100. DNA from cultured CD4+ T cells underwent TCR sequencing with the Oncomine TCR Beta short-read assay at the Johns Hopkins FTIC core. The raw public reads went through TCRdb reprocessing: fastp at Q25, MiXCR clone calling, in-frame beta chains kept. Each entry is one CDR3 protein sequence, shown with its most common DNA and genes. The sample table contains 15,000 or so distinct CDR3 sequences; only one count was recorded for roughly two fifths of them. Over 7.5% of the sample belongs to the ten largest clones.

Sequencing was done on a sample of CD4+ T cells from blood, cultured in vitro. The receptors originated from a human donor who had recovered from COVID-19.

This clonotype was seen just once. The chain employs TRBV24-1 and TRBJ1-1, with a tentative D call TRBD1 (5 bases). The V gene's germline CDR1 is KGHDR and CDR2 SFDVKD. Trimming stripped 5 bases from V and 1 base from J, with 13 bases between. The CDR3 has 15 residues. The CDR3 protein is CATSVSGQGNTEAFF. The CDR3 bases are TGTGCCACCAGTGTCTCGGGGCAGGGGAACACTGAAGCTTTCTTT.

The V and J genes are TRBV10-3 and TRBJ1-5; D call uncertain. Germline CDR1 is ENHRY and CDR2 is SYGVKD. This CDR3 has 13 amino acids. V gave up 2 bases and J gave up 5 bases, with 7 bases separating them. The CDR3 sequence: CAISERSYQPQHF. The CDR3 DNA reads TGTGCCATCAGTGAGAGAAGCTATCAGCCCCAGCATTTT.

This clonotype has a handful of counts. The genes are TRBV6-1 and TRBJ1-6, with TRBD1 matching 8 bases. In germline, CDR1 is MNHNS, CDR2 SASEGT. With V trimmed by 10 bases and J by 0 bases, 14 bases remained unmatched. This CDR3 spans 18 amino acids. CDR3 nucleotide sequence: TGTGCCACGGGGAAAGGGACAGGCCAAAACTCCTATAATTCACCCCTCCACTTT. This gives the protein CATGKGTGQNSYNSPLHF.

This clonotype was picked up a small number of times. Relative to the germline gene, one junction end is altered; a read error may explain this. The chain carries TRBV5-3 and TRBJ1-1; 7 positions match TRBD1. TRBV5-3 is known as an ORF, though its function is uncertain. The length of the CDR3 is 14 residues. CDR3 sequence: CASSLVLTGTEAFF. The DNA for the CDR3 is TGTGCCAGCAGCTTGGTGTTGACAGGGACTGAAGCTTTCTTT.

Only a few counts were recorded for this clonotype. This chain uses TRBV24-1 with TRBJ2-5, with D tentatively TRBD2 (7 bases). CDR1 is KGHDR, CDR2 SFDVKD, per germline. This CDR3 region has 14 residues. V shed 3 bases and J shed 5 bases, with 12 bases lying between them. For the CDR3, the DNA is TGTGCCACCAGTGATGGGGGGGCATCCGAGACCCAGTACTTC. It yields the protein CATSDGGASETQYF.

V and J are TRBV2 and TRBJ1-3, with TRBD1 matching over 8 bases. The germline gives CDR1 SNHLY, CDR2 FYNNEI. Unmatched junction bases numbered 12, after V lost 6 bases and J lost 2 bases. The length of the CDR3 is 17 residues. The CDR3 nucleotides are TGTGCCAGCAGCCCTTCGCAGGGGGCGAGCACTGGAAACACCATATATTTT. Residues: CASSPSQGASTGNTIYF.

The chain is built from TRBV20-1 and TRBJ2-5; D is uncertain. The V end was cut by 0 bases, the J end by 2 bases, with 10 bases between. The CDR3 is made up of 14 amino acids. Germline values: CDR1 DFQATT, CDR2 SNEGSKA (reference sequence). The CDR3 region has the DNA TGCAGTGCTAGAGATTTAACGCAACAAGAGACCCAGTACTTC. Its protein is CSARDLTQQETQYF.

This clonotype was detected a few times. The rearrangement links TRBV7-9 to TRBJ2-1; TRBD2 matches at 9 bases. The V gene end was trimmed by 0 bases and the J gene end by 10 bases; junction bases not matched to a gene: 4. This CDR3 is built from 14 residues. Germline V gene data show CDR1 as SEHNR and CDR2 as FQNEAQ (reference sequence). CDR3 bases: TGTGCCAGCAGCTTAGCCGTAGCGGGAGTAGAGCAGTTCTTC. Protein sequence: CASSLAVAGVEQFF.

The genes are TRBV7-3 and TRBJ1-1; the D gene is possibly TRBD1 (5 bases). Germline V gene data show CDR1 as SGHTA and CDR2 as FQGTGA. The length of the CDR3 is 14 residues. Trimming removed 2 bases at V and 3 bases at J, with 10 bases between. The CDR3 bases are TGTGCCAGCAGCTTATGGGGAGGGGACACTGAAGCTTTCTTT. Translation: CASSLWGGDTEAFF.

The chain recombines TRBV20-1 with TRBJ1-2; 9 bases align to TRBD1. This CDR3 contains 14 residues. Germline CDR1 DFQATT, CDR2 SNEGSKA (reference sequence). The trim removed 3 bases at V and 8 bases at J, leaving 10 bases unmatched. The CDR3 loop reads CSASGEDRGRGYTF. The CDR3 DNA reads TGCAGTGCTAGTGGAGAGGACAGGGGTCGGGGCTACACCTTC.

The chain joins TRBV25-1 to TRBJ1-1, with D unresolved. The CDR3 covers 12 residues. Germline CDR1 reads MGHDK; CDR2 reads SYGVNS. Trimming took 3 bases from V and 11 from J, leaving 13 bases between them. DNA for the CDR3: TGTGCCAGCAGTGATATCCAGACCGCTGCTTTCTTT. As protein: CASSDIQTAAFF.

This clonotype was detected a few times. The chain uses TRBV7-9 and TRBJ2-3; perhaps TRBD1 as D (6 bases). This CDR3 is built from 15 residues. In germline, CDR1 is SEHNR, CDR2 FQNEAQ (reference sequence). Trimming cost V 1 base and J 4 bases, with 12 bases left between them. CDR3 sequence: CASSLDSGVPDTQYF. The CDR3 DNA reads TGTGCCAGCAGCTTAGATTCAGGGGTCCCAGATACGCAGTATTTT.

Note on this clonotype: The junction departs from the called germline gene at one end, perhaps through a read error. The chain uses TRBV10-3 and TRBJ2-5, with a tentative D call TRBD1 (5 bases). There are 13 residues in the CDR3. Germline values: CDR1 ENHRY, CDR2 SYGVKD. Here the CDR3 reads CAISATAQETQYF. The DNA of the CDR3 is TGTGCGATCAGTGCGACAGCTCAAGAGACCCAGTACTTC.

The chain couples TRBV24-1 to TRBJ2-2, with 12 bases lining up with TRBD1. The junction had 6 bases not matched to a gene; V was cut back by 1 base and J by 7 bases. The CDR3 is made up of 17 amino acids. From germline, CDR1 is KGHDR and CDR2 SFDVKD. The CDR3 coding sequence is TGTGCCACCAGTGATTTACCGGGACAGGGGGCTATCGGGGAGCTGTTTTTT. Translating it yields CATSDLPGQGAIGELFF.